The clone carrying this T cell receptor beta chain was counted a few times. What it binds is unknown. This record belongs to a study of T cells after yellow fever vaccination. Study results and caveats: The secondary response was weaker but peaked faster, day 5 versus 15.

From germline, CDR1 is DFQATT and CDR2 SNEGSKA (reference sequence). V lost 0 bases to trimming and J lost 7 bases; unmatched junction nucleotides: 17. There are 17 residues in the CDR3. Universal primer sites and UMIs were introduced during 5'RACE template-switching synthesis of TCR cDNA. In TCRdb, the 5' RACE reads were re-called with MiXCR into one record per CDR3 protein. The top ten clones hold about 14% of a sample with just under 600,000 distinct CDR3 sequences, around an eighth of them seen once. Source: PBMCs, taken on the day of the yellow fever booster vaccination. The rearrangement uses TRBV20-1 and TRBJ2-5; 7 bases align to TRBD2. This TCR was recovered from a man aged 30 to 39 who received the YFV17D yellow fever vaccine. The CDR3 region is CSARDLGIQGWGGTQYF. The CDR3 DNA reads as TGCAGTGCTAGAGATCTTGGTATCCAGGGCTGGGGGGGGACCCAGTACTTC.